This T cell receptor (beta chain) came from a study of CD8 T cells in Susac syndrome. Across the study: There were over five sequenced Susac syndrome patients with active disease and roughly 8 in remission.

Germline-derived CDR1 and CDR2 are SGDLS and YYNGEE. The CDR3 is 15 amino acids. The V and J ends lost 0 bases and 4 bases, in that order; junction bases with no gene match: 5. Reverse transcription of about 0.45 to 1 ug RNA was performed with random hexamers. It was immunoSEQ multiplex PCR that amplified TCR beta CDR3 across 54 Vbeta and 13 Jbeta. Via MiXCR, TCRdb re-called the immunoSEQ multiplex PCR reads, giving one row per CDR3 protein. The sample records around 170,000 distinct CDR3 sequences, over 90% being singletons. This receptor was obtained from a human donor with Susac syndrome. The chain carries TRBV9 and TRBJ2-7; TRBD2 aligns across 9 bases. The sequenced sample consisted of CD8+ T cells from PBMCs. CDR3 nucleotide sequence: TGTGCCAGCAGCGTAGGTTCGGGACTAGCTTACGAGCAGTACTTC. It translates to CASSVGSGLAYEQYF.